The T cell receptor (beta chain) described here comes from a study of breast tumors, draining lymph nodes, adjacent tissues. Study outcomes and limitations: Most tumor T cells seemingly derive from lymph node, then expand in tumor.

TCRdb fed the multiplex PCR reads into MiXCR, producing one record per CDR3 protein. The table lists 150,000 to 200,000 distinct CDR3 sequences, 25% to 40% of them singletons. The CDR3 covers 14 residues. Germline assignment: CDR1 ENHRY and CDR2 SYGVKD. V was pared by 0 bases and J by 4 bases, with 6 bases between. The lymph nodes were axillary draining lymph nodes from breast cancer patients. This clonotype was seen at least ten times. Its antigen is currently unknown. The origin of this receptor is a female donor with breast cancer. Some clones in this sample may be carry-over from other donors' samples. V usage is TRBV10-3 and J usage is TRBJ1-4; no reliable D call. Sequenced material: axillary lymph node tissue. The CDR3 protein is CAISESNNNEKLFF. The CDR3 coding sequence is TGTGCCATCAGTGAGTCGAACAATAATGAAAAACTGTTTTTT.